Listed below are T cell receptor beta chains from one sample, sequenced in a study of blood T cell repertoires in COVID-19. Assay used: immunoSEQ multiplex PCR; TCRdb lists only in-frame clones, some missing. The table lists roughly 120,000 clones, 75% to 90% of them singletons, with approximately 3% in the top ten. The sample comprised peripheral blood. These receptors were collected from a woman older than 75 with COVID-19, enrolled during active disease. Each CDR3 is given with its conserved first and last residue. A D gene is named only where the DNA matches it firmly. Size is omitted from some rows. Given values are once, few, many or a class for expanded clones.

J	D	size	V	DNA	CDR3
TRBJ2-6	.	few	TRBV7-9	TGTGCCAGCAGCTTAGTACGTTCAGATTTCTCTGGGGCCAACGTCCTGACTTTC	CASSLVRSDFSGANVLTF
TRBJ1-1	.	.	TRBV5-1	TGCGCCAGCAGCCCGTCGTACAGGAACACTGAAGCTTTCTTT	CASSPSYRNTEAFF
TRBJ2-3	TRBD2	.	TRBV2	TGTGCCAGCGCCGGGGACCTACTAGCGGGAGGCACAGATACGCAGTATTTT	CASAGDLLAGGTDTQYF
TRBJ1-6	TRBD1	.	TRBV11-2	TGTGCCACCTCCGGGGACAGGGTCTCACCCCTCCACTTT	CATSGDRVSPLHF
TRBJ2-5	.	.	TRBV5-4	TGTGCCAGCAGCGTCTCCGACAGGAAAGAGACCCAGTACTTC	CASSVSDRKETQYF
TRBJ1-1	.	once	TRBV7-2	TGTGCCAGCAGCAAAGGACCGGGGACTGAAGCTTTCTTT	CASSKGPGTEAFF
TRBJ2-7	TRBD2	once	TRBV5-1	TGCGCCAGCAGCTTGGCGGGACTAGCTTACGAGCAGTACTTC	CASSLAGLAYEQYF
TRBJ2-1	TRBD1	once	TRBV5-1	TGCGCCAGCAGCTTCGGGGGACAGGGGGCACGGTTCGATGAGCAGTTCTTC	CASSFGGQGARFDEQFF
TRBJ2-7	TRBD1	.	TRBV2	TGTGCCAGCAAATATGGACGACAGGGCGTCGAGCAGTACTTC	CASKYGRQGVEQYF
TRBJ1-1	TRBD1	.	TRBV2	TGTGCCAGCAGTGATCAGGGACAGGGGAACACTGAAGCTTTCTTT	CASSDQGQGNTEAFF
TRBJ1-2	TRBD1	.	TRBV7-9	TGTGCCAGCAGATCACAGGGGTTTGACTATGGCTACACCTTC	CASRSQGFDYGYTF
TRBJ2-2	TRBD2	.	TRBV5-1	TGCGCCAGCAGCCCTTCTTTGACTAGCACCCCACCCGGGGAGCTGTTTTTT	CASSPSLTSTPPGELFF
TRBJ1-4	.	.	TRBV4-2	TGTGCCAGCAGCCAATCTATGCTTAATGAAAAACTGTTTTTT	CASSQSMLNEKLFF
TRBJ1-2	.	once	TRBV7-2	TGTGCCAGCAGCTTCGTTAACTATGGCTACACCTTC	CASSFVNYGYTF
TRBJ2-7	TRBD1	.	TRBV4-1	TGCGCCAGCAGCCAAGACAGGGGGAGATACTACGAGCAGTACTTC	CASSQDRGRYYEQYF
TRBJ1-2	TRBD1	.	TRBV4-3	TGCGCCAGCAGCCACAGGGGGCTCGACTATGGCTACACCTTC	CASSHRGLDYGYTF
TRBJ2-3	TRBD2	.	TRBV5-4	TGTGCCAGCGGGCCCGGGACTAGCGGAGTTGGGGGCCCAGATACGCAGTATTTT	CASGPGTSGVGGPDTQYF
TRBJ2-1	TRBD1	.	TRBV18	TGTGCCAGCTCACCCCCGGGACAGGGGGACAATGAGCAGTTCTTC	CASSPPGQGDNEQFF
TRBJ2-4	.	.	TRBV7-2	TGTGCCAGCAGCTTAGCTAGCGGTACCCTAGCCAAAAACATTCAGTACTTC	CASSLASGTLAKNIQYF
TRBJ1-4	TRBD1	once	TRBV4-1	TGCGCCAGCAGCCAAGATCTCCGGACAGGGTGGGAAAAACTGTTTTTT	CASSQDLRTGWEKLFF
TRBJ2-5	.	.	TRBV24-1	TGTGCCACCAGTGATGGGCCTCAAGAGACCCAGTACTTC	CATSDGPQETQYF
TRBJ1-5	.	.	TRBV4-2	TGTGCCAGCAGCCAAGAGGAGAAAGGGGTTAATCAGCCCCAGCATTTT	CASSQEEKGVNQPQHF
TRBJ2-7	TRBD2	.	TRBV19	TGTGCCAGTAGTATTGGGGCTAGCGGGAACTACGAGCAGTACTTC	CASSIGASGNYEQYF
TRBJ2-2	.	once	TRBV7-2	TGTGCCAGCAGCCCATCGAGGGAGAACACCGGGGAGCTGTTTTTT	CASSPSRENTGELFF
TRBJ2-5	.	.	TRBV10-3	TGTGCCATCAGTGGGTTTGTCGGCAGGGGTGAGACCCAGTACTTC	CAISGFVGRGETQYF
TRBJ2-2	.	.	TRBV3-1/TRBV3-2	TGTGCCAGCAGCCTTCGCTATCGGAGCGGATACACCGGGGAGCTGTTTTTT	CASSLRYRSGYTGELFF
TRBJ1-5	TRBD1	.	TRBV28	TGTGCCAGCAGTTCTCCTGGGGACAGTAATCAGCCCCAGCATTTT	CASSSPGDSNQPQHF
TRBJ1-1	.	.	TRBV7-2	TGTGCCAGCAGCTTACAGACTGAAGCTTTCTTT	CASSLQTEAFF
TRBJ1-6	.	.	TRBV5-6	TGTGCCAGCAGCGAACAGGGTAGCTCCTATAATTCACCCCTCCACTTT	CASSEQGSSYNSPLHF
TRBJ2-7	.	.	TRBV27	TGTGCCAGCAGTCTTAAACAGGGTATTACTTACGAGCAGTACTTC	CASSLKQGITYEQYF
TRBJ1-5	TRBD1	.	TRBV7-8	TGTGCCAGCAGCTTCGGACAGGGGAGCAATCAGCCCCAGCATTTT	CASSFGQGSNQPQHF
TRBJ2-2	.	.	TRBV3-1/TRBV3-2	TGTGCCAGCAGCCAGGTAACGGGCACCGGGGAGCTGTTTTTT	CASSQVTGTGELFF
TRBJ2-7	TRBD1	.	TRBV27	TGTGCCAGCAGTCAACAGGGGGCATTCGAGCAGTACTTC	CASSQQGAFEQYF
TRBJ1-3	.	.	TRBV7-2	TGTGCCAGCAGCCCATCGCAGGGTAGCTCTGGAAACACCATATATTTT	CASSPSQGSSGNTIYF
TRBJ2-2	TRBD1	.	TRBV11-2	TGTGCCAGCAGCGTGCGGACCGGGACAGGGAACACCGGGGAGCTGTTTTTT	CASSVRTGTGNTGELFF
TRBJ1-5	TRBD1	.	TRBV19	TGTGCCAGTAGTATTGGGACAGGGGGCAATCAGCCCCAGCATTTT	CASSIGTGGNQPQHF
TRBJ1-1	.	.	TRBV7-3	TGTGCCAGCAGCTTGCGTCAGGGCGTCCGTGAAGCTTTCTTT	CASSLRQGVREAFF
TRBJ2-2	.	.	TRBV10-2	TGCGCCAGCAGTACTACTGACACCGGGGAGCTGTTTTTT	CASSTTDTGELFF
TRBJ2-2	.	.	TRBV19	TGTGCCAGTAGGCATTCCAGGGTAGACTTTGCCGGGGAGCTGTTTTTT	CASRHSRVDFAGELFF
TRBJ1-1	.	once	TRBV6-6	TGTGCCAGCATCACAGGCAGAGGCACTGAAGCTTTCTTT	CASITGRGTEAFF
TRBJ2-1	.	.	TRBV5-1	TGCGCCAGCAGCACCGTTGGAGCCCACAATGAGCAGTTCTTC	CASSTVGAHNEQFF
TRBJ2-1	TRBD2	.	TRBV6-5	TGTGCCACCACTCGCGCTAGCGGATTATACAATGAGCAGTTCTTC	CATTRASGLYNEQFF
TRBJ1-1	TRBD1	.	TRBV19	TGTGCCAGTAGTACTACCGGACAGGGGCCATTATGGGGTGAAGCTTTCTTT	CASSTTGQGPLWGEAFF
TRBJ1-2	TRBD1	once	TRBV7-9	TGTGCCAGCAGCCGGACAGGGGGAATATTCTATGGCTACACCTTC	CASSRTGGIFYGYTF
TRBJ1-2	.	.	TRBV7-9	TGTGCCAGCAGCCGAGACAGCTATGGCTACACCTTC	CASSRDSYGYTF
TRBJ2-7	.	.	TRBV4-3	TGCGCCAGCAGCCAGGACTATTTTCGGGAGCAGTACTTC	CASSQDYFREQYF
TRBJ2-5	TRBD2	once	TRBV5-5	TGTGCCAGCAGCTTGGGACTAGCGTCACCAGGGCAGTACTTC	CASSLGLASPGQYF